The clone carrying this T cell receptor beta chain came up once. Time point here: pre-treatment baseline. The sample is drawn from a study of blood T cell dynamics during melanoma immunotherapy. Clones were read by immunoSEQ multiplex PCR, and TCRdb kept only the in-frame ones, dropping some. The sample records roughly 22,000 clones, around 90% being singletons. Trimming removed 5 bases from V and 2 bases from J, with 9 bases in between. This CDR3 region has 13 residues. In germline, CDR1 is KGHSH, CDR2 LQKENI. The source material was blood, sampled from a patient treated with checkpoint blockade. This sequence joins TRBV18 and TRBJ2-5, with D possibly being TRBD2 (5 bases). The TCR originated in a human donor with melanoma. Here the CDR3 DNA reads TGTGCCAGCTCAATCCGGGGTCAAGAGACCCAGTACTTC. It translates to CASSIRGQETQYF.